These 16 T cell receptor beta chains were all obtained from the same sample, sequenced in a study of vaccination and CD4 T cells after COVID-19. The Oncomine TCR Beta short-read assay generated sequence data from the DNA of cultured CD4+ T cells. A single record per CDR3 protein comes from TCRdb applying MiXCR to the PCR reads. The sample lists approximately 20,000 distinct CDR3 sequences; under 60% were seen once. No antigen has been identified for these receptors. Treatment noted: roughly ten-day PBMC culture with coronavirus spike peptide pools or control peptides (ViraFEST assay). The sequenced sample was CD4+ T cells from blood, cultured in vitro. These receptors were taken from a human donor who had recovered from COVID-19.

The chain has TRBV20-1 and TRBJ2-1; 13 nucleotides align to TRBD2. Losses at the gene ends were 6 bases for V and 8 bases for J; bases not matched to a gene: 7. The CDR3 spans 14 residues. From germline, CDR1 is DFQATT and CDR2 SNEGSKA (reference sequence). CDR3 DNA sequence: TGCAGTGCCGTGAGGACTAGCGGGAGAGATGAGCAGTTCTTC. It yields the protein CSAVRTSGRDEQFF.

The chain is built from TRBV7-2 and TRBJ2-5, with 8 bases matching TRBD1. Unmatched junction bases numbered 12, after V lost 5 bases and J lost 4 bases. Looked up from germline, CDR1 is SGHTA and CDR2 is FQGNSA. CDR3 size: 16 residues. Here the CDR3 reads CASSPGAPGGSETQYF. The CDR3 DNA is TGTGCCAGCAGCCCAGGGGCCCCAGGGGGCTCAGAGACCCAGTACTTC. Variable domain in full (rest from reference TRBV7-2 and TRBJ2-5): GAGVSQSPSNKVTEKGKDVELRCDPISGHTALYWYRQSLGQGLEFLIYFQGNSAPDKSGLPSDRFSAERTGGSVSTLTIQRTQQEDSAVYLCASSPGAPGGSETQYFGPGTRLLVL.

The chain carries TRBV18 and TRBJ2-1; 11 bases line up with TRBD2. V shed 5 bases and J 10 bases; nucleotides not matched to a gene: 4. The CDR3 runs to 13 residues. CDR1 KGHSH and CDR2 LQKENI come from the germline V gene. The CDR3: CASSSTSGNEQFF. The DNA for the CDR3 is TGTGCCAGCTCATCGACTAGCGGGAACGAGCAGTTCTTC.

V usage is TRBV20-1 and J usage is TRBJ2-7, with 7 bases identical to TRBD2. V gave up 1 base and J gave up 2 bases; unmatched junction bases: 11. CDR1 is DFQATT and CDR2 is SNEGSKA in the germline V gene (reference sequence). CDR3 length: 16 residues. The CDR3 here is CSARGRISGAPYEQYF. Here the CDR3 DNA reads TGCAGTGCTAGAGGGAGGATAAGCGGGGCTCCCTACGAGCAGTACTTC.

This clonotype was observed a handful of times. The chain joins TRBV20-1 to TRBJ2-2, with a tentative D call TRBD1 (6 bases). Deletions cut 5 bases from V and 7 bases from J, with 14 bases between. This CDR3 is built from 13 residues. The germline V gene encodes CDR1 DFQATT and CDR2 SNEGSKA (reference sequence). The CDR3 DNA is TGCAGTGCTCAACAGGGTGGAGACGGGGAGCTGTTTTTT. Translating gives CSAQQGGDGELFF.

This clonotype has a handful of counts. The CDR3: CASSWDGDYGYTF. Here the CDR3 DNA reads TGTGCCAGCAGTTGGGACGGAGACTATGGCTACACCTTC. The chain carries TRBV27 and TRBJ1-2, with a tentative D call TRBD1 (5 bases). The CDR3 totals 13 residues. V gave up 4 bases and J gave up 3 bases, with 9 bases separating them. In germline, CDR1 is MNHEY, CDR2 SMNVEV (reference sequence).

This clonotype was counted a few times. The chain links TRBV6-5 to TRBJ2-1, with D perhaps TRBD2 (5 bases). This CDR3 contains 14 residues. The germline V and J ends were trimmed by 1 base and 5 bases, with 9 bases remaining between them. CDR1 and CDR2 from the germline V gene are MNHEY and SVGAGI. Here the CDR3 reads CASSYYGRHNEQFF. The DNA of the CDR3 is TGTGCCAGCAGTTACTATGGGAGACACAATGAGCAGTTCTTC.

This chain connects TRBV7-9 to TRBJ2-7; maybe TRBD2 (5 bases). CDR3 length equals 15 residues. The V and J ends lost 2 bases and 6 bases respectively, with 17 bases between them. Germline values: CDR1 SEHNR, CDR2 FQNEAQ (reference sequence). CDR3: CASSLSGWASGEQYF. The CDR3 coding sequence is TGTGCCAGCAGCTTAAGCGGTTGGGCCTCCGGCGAGCAGTACTTC.

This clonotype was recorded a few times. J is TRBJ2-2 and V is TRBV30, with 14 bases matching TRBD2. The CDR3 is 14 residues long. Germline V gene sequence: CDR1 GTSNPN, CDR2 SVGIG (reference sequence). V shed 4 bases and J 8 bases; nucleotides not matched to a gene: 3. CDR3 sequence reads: CAWTRLAGGGELFF. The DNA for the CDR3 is TGTGCCTGGACACGACTAGCGGGAGGGGGGGAGCTGTTTTTT.

The CDR3 DNA reads TGTGCCAGCAGTTCGAACTCCTACGAGCAGTACTTC. Amino acids: CASSSNSYEQYF. The chain recombines TRBV28 with TRBJ2-7; D is ambiguous. There are 12 residues in the CDR3. The germline gives CDR1 MDHEN, CDR2 SYDVKM. The germline V and J ends were trimmed by 4 bases and 0 bases, with 4 bases remaining between them.

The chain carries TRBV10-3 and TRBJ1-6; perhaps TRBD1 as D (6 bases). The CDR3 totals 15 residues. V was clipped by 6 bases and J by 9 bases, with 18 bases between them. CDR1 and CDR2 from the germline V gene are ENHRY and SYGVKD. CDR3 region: CAIRESVIGGSPLHF. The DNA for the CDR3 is TGTGCCATCAGGGAAAGTGTAATAGGGGGTTCACCCCTCCACTTT.

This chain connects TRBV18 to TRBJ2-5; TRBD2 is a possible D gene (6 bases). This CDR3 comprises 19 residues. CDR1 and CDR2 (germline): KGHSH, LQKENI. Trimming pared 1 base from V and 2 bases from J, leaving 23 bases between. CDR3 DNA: TGTGCCAGCTCACCACGATGGCCTATGGGGGGAGAATATCAAGAGACCCAGTACTTC. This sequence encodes CASSPRWPMGGEYQETQYF.

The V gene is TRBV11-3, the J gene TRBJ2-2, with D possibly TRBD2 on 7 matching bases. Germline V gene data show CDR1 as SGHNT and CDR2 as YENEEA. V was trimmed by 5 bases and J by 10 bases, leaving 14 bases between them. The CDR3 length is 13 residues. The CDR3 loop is CASSGGASVELFF. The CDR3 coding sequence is TGTGCCAGCAGCGGGGGGGCGTCGGTGGAGCTGTTTTTT.

The CDR3 nucleotides are TGTGCCAGTAGGACAGGGGGGAACACCGGGGAGCTGTTTTTT. Translated: CASRTGGNTGELFF. The chain combines TRBV19 with TRBJ2-2; 9 nucleotides line up with TRBD1. The CDR3 is 14 residues long. CDR1 and CDR2 (germline): LNHDA, SQIVND (reference sequence). Trimming cost V 6 bases and J 1 base; bases outside gene matches: 0.

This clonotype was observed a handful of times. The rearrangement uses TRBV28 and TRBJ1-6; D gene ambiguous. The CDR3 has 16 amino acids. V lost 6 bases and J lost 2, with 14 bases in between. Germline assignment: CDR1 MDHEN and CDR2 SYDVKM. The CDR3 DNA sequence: TGTGCCAGCAGCGACATCAGGAGCCCCTATAATTCACCCCTCCACTTT. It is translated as CASSDIRSPYNSPLHF.

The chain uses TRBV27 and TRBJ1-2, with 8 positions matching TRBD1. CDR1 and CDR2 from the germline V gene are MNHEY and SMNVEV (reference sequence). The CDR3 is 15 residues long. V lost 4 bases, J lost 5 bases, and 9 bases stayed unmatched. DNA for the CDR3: TGTGCCAGCAGTTCAGGGGGCGCCGGGGAGTATGGCTACACCTTC. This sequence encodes CASSSGGAGEYGYTF.